The sequence of this T cell receptor beta chain was determined in a study of shared T cell receptors in the human thymus. Clones were sequenced by immunoSEQ multiplex PCR, and TCRdb holds only the in-frame ones, with some missing. Among about 540,000 clones listed, approximately 80% were seen once. V lost 0 bases to trimming and J lost 1 base, with 13 bases between them. Germline CDR1 MGHRA, CDR2 YSYEKL. The length of the CDR3 is 16 residues. These data were also reused for a study on human thymus T cells. From that second work: Donors were healthy Finnish infants having corrective surgery for congenital heart defects. Corrective heart surgery yielded resections, and these provided the thymus tissue. In thymic and blood repertoires alike, V and J usage looked biased. Related research found strongly overlapping thymic repertoires in unrelated individuals.

The rearrangement joins TRBV4-1 to TRBJ2-7; D perhaps matches TRBD2 (5 bases). The sequenced material came from thymocytes. The sequence came from a boy in the first two years of life with a congenital heart defect. CDR3 protein: CASSQDPSGPSYEQYF. DNA for the CDR3: TGCGCCAGCAGCCAAGATCCCAGCGGCCCTTCCTACGAGCAGTACTTC.